This passage covers 29 T cell receptor beta chains from one sample sequenced in a study of chemoradiotherapy in HPV16-positive cancers. Using immunoSEQ multiplex PCR, the repertoire was profiled, and TCRdb retains in-frame clones only, with some absent. Altogether roughly 30,000 clones are present, around 92% being singletons, with the ten largest covering around 3.4%. The material sequenced was blood, taken from a patient who underwent chemoradiotherapy. These TCRs come from a human donor with HPV-associated anogenital cancer.

The sample holds one count of this clone. The chain employs TRBV18 and TRBJ2-2, with D hard to call. The CDR3 runs 13 residues. Looked up from germline, CDR1 is KGHSH and CDR2 is LQKENI. V was pared by 2 bases and J by 6 bases, with 7 bases between. The CDR3 protein is CASSPTEPGELFF. The DNA for the CDR3 is TGTGCCAGCTCACCAACAGAACCCGGGGAGCTGTTTTTT.

The V gene is TRBV9, the J gene TRBJ1-5; no clear D. The V gene lost 0 bases and the J gene lost 0 bases, with 10 bases spanning the gap. The CDR3 is 16 residues long. The germline V gene encodes CDR1 SGDLS and CDR2 YYNGEE. The CDR3 DNA reads as TGTGCCAGCAGCGTAGGTACAGACAATAGCAATCAGCCCCAGCATTTT. Its translation is CASSVGTDNSNQPQHF.

This clone was observed a few times. V and J are TRBV10-3 and TRBJ1-2; no firm D call. Germline CDR1 reads ENHRY; CDR2 reads SYGVKD. The CDR3 runs 14 residues. Trimming removed 0 bases from V and 3 bases from J, with 8 bases in between. The CDR3 here is CAISESLADYGYTF. For the CDR3, the DNA is TGTGCCATCAGTGAGTCTCTGGCAGACTATGGCTACACCTTC.

The chain recombines TRBV6-4 with TRBJ2-2, with a tentative D call TRBD2 (6 bases). The CDR3 is 14 residues long. V was cut by 3 bases and J by 8 bases, with 13 bases left in between. Looked up from germline, CDR1 is MRHNA and CDR2 is SNTAGT. CDR3 residues: CASSDAGEAGELFF. DNA for the CDR3: TGTGCCAGCAGTGATGCCGGGGAGGCGGGGGAGCTGTTTTTT.

The chain combines TRBV19 with TRBJ2-7, with D tentatively TRBD1 (6 bases). Trimming removed 3 bases from V and 2 bases from J, with 11 bases in between. The CDR3 extends over 14 amino acids. Germline V gene sequence: CDR1 LNHDA, CDR2 SQIVND (reference sequence). CDR3 loop: CASSIEQGTYEQYF. The CDR3, as DNA: TGTGCCAGTAGTATCGAACAGGGAACCTACGAGCAGTACTTC.

The chain joins TRBV5-1 to TRBJ2-5, with 9 bases lining up with TRBD2. TRBJ2-7 explains the end of the DNA better; the J call may be wrong. The CDR3 extends over 16 amino acids. In germline, CDR1 is SGHRS, CDR2 YFSETQ. CDR3 in DNA: TGCGCCAGCAGCGTGGGGTTAGCGGGGGTCTCCTACGAGCAGTACTTC. Its translation: CASSVGLAGVSYEQYF.

The chain recombines TRBV4-1 with TRBJ2-3, with 9 bases aligning to TRBD2. V lost 2 bases to trimming and J lost 4 bases; unmatched junction nucleotides: 7. This CDR3 comprises 16 residues. Germline V gene data show CDR1 as MGHRA and CDR2 as YSYEKL. CDR3 DNA sequence: TGCGCCAGCAGCCAACCGACTAGCGGAGACCCAGATACGCAGTATTTT. Its protein is CASSQPTSGDPDTQYF.

The chain combines TRBV27 with TRBJ1-2; D gene unclear. Germline lookup yields CDR1 MNHEY and CDR2 SMNVEV (reference sequence). V lost 3 bases and J lost 0, with 5 bases in between. This CDR3 comprises 13 residues. CDR3 in amino acids: CASSFRANYGYTF. CDR3 in DNA: TGTGCCAGCAGTTTCCGGGCTAACTATGGCTACACCTTC.

This clone was picked up a small number of times. The CDR3 coding sequence is TGTGCCAGCAGTTACTCACGGGGACAGTTCTACGAGCAGTACTTC. Translated, it gives CASSYSRGQFYEQYF. This sequence joins TRBV6-5 and TRBJ2-7; TRBD1 aligns across 7 bases. Germline CDR1 MNHEY, CDR2 SVGAGI. Trimming took 0 bases from V and 3 from J; bases not matched to a gene: 5. There are 15 residues in the CDR3.

In nucleotides, the CDR3 is TGTGCCAGCCAGACGGGACGGACTCCTAATGAAAAACTGTTTTTT. It yields the protein CASQTGRTPNEKLFF. The V and J genes are TRBV2 and TRBJ1-4; D perhaps matches TRBD1 (5 bases). The V gene's germline CDR1 is SNHLY and CDR2 FYNNEI. The CDR3 covers 15 residues. Trimming took 8 bases from V and 3 from J, leaving 16 bases between them.

This clone was detected only once. The J gene is TRBJ2-2, the V gene TRBV7-2; D is possibly TRBD2 (6 bases). The CDR3 sequence is 17 residues long. CDR1 is SGHTA, CDR2 FQGNSA, per germline. Trimming left V 6 bases short and J 4 bases short, with 21 bases between. In DNA form, the CDR3 reads TGTGCCAGCAGTTTAACGGGACTTTTCAACCCCACCGGGGAGCTGTTTTTT. It specifies CASSLTGLFNPTGELFF.

This clone was counted between two and nine times. One end of the junction fails to match germline, which may point to a read error. The chain joins TRBV6-4 to TRBJ1-2; D gene unclear. This CDR3 region has 14 residues. Germline CDR1 and CDR2: MRHNA and SNTAGT. In DNA, the CDR3 is TGTGCCAGCAGTGACTCGTTCGGCGTGGGCAGGATGGCCTTC. Translated, it gives CASSDSFGVGRMAF.

This chain connects TRBV5-4 to TRBJ2-5; D unclear. Trimming took off 4 bases at V and 3 bases at J, with 4 bases between the two ends. The length of the CDR3 is 11 residues. Germline values: CDR1 SGHNT, CDR2 YYREEE (reference sequence). CDR3 loop: CASSIKETQYF. CDR3 DNA sequence: TGTGCCAGCAGCATAAAAGAGACCCAGTACTTC.

This chain joins TRBV15 and TRBJ2-2; 11 positions match TRBD1. The CDR3 totals 16 residues. V trimming: 5 bases; J trimming: 4 bases; junction bases outside the gene matches: 6. CDR1 LNHNV and CDR2 YYDKDF come from the germline V gene (reference sequence). This CDR3 reads CATSWTGGWGTGELFF. The CDR3 nucleotides read TGTGCCACCAGCTGGACAGGGGGCTGGGGCACCGGGGAGCTGTTTTTT.

This clone has only one observation. This sequence joins TRBV4-1 and TRBJ1-1; D possibly corresponds to TRBD1 (6 bases). Trimming shortened V by 1 base and J by 6 bases, and 18 bases separated the two germline ends. The CDR3 consists of 16 residues. The germline CDR1 and CDR2 sequences are MGHRA and YSYEKL. CDR3: CASSQGRGARISEAFF. Written as DNA, the CDR3 is TGCGCCAGCAGCCAAGGAAGGGGGGCCAGGATCTCTGAAGCTTTCTTT.

This rearrangement joins TRBV7-9 to TRBJ1-4, with 9 bases aligning to TRBD1. This CDR3 has 14 residues. Germline CDR1 SEHNR, CDR2 FQNEAQ (reference sequence). The J segment lost 14 bases and the V segment lost 5 bases, leaving 12 bases of the junction unmatched. CDR3 in DNA: TGTGCCAGCAGCCAACCGGACAGGGGAGCGGGTCTGTTTTTT. Its translation is CASSQPDRGAGLFF.

This clone has just one count. V usage is TRBV29-1 and J usage is TRBJ2-1; TRBD2 matches at 7 bases. The V segment lost 6 bases and the J segment 11 bases; nucleotides outside the gene matches: 4. Germline CDR1 and CDR2: SQVTM and ANQGSEA. The length of the CDR3 is 10 residues. CDR3 bases: TGCAGCGTGAGGGACTACCAGCAGTTCTTC. Translating gives CSVRDYQQFF.

The chain couples TRBV5-1 to TRBJ2-7, with 10 bases fitting TRBD1. The CDR3 length is 15 residues. V shed 2 bases, J shed 2 bases, and the junction held 4 bases outside the gene matches. Germline CDR1 reads SGHRS; CDR2 reads YFSETQ. The CDR3 spells CASSFRTGGAYEQYF. CDR3 DNA sequence: TGCGCCAGCAGCTTTAGGACAGGGGGGGCCTACGAGCAGTACTTC.

This clone was observed once. The J gene is TRBJ2-7, the V gene TRBV5-1; 8 positions match TRBD1. V lost 0 bases and J lost 5; bases outside the gene matches: 7. The CDR3 sequence is 15 residues long. The germline V gene encodes CDR1 SGHRS and CDR2 YFSETQ. The CDR3 region is CASSLDTGGINEQYF. In DNA, the CDR3 is TGCGCCAGCAGCTTGGACACAGGGGGAATCAACGAGCAGTACTTC. Full variable domain (remainder filled in from reference TRBV5-1 and TRBJ2-7): KAGVTQTPRYLIKTRGQQVTLSCSPISGHRSVSWYQQTPGQGLQFLFEYFSETQRNKGNFPGRFSGRQFSNSRSEMNVSTLELGDSALYLCASSLDTGGINEQYFGPGTRLTVT.

The chain uses TRBV5-4 and TRBJ1-2; TRBD1 matches 11 bases. Germline CDR1 reads SGHNT; CDR2 reads YYREEE (reference sequence). There are 16 residues in the CDR3. J was trimmed by 7 bases and V by 2 bases; bases with no gene match: 10. The CDR3 bases are TGTGCCAGCAGCTTTGGACAGGGGGCCGCCGCTCGTGGCTACACCTTC. This gives the protein CASSFGQGAAARGYTF. The whole variable domain, remainder taken from reference TRBV5-4 and TRBJ1-2, is ETGVTQSPTHLIKTRGQQVTLRCSSQSGHNTVSWYQQALGQGPQFIFQYYREEENGRGNFPPRFSGLQFPNYSSELNVNALELDDSALYLCASSFGQGAAARGYTFGSGTRLTVV.

The chain has TRBV11-3 and TRBJ2-3, with D possibly being TRBD1 (6 bases). This CDR3 has 14 amino acids. CDR1 SGHNT and CDR2 YENEEA come from the germline V gene. Trimming removed 5 bases at V and 3 bases at J, with 12 bases between. As DNA, the CDR3 is TGTGCCAGCAGCCTTCATACAGGGACAGATACGCAGTATTTT. It yields the protein CASSLHTGTDTQYF.

The chain is built from TRBV9 and TRBJ1-3; D call uncertain. The CDR3 covers 13 residues. Germline V gives CDR1 SGDLS, CDR2 YYNGEE. V was clipped by 2 bases and J by 0 bases, with 3 bases between them. The CDR3 loop reads CASSVDSGNTIYF. As DNA, the CDR3 is TGTGCCAGCAGCGTGGACTCTGGAAACACCATATATTTT.

The V and J genes are TRBV10-3 and TRBJ1-6; D is perhaps TRBD1 (6 bases). There are 14 residues in the CDR3. V lost 0 bases to trimming and J lost 11 bases, with 11 bases between them. Germline V gives CDR1 ENHRY, CDR2 SYGVKD. The CDR3: CAISESGARTPLHF. For the CDR3, the DNA is TGTGCCATCAGTGAGTCGGGGGCGAGGACACCCCTCCACTTT.

This clone was observed a few times. V and J are TRBV6-4 and TRBJ2-2; 11 positions agree with TRBD2. V trimming: 0 bases; J trimming: 1 base; junction bases outside the gene matches: 7. CDR3 size: 19 residues. Germline V gives CDR1 MRHNA, CDR2 SNTAGT. The CDR3 protein is CASSDSELGLAGNTGELFF. The CDR3 nucleotides read TGTGCCAGCAGTGACTCTGAGCTAGGACTAGCGGGGAACACCGGGGAGCTGTTTTTT.

CDR3 nucleotide sequence: TGTGCCAGCAGCTTGGAAGGACTAGCGGGGGGAACTAGCACAGATACGCAGTATTTT. It yields the protein CASSLEGLAGGTSTDTQYF. This rearrangement joins TRBV5-6 to TRBJ2-3; 14 bases line up with TRBD2. CDR3 length equals 19 residues. Looked up from germline, CDR1 is SGHDT and CDR2 is YYEEEE. Unmatched junction bases numbered 6, after V lost 0 bases and J lost 0 bases.

CDR3 DNA: TGTGCCAGCAGCTTAGGACCAACGACCTACGAGCAGTACTTC. This codes for CASSLGPTTYEQYF. The chain employs TRBV7-3 and TRBJ2-7; unclear D gene. CDR1 and CDR2 (germline): SGHTA, FQGTGA. V was cut by 2 bases and J by 2 bases, with 10 bases left in between. This CDR3 is built from 14 residues.

The DNA for the CDR3 is TGTGCCAGTAGTATTCGAAGTGCTAGAGATACGCAGTATTTT. It specifies CASSIRSARDTQYF. The rearrangement uses TRBV19 and TRBJ2-3; no clear D. V shed 3 bases and J shed 5 bases, with 12 bases lying between them. The CDR3 sequence is 14 residues long. Per the germline V gene, CDR1 is LNHDA and CDR2 is SQIVND (reference sequence).

This rearrangement joins TRBV13 to TRBJ1-1; tentatively, D is TRBD1 (5 bases). CDR3 length equals 11 residues. Germline CDR1 PRHDT, CDR2 FYEKMQ (reference sequence). Trimming removed 6 bases at V and 8 bases at J, with 10 bases between. The CDR3 sequence is CASRGRTEAFF. CDR3 sequence (DNA): TGTGCCAGCAGAGGGAGGACAGAAGCTTTCTTT.

This chain links TRBV5-1 with TRBJ1-2; 7 bases map to TRBD1. Germline V gives CDR1 SGHRS, CDR2 YFSETQ. The ends lost 5 bases at V and 1 base at J; junction bases unmatched: 2. The CDR3 length is 13 residues. CDR3 nucleotide sequence: TGCGCCAGCAGTCCAGGGGGTAACTATGGCTACACCTTC. It is translated as CASSPGGNYGYTF.